A selection of T cell receptor beta chains follows, all from one sample in a study of shared clonotypes between healthy human individuals. Repertoires were generated with immunoSEQ multiplex PCR, while TCRdb's copy carries only in-frame clones and drops some. Here the sample spans approximately 350,000 clones, around 96% being singletons. The source material was memory CD8+ T cells sorted from blood. The receptors were gathered from a young man in good health. Each CDR3 is given with its conserved first and last residue. The D gene is left open where the match is weak. Only part of the rows carry a size: once, few, many, or a class if the clone is expanded.

once	TRBJ2-1	TRBV28	.	TGTGCCAGCAGTTCGATCTTTCCGGGGTCCTACAATGAGCAGTTCTTC	CASSSIFPGSYNEQFF
.	TRBJ2-1	TRBV2	.	TGTGCCAGCAGTGAATTTAGGGTAGACAATGAGCAGTTCTTC	CASSEFRVDNEQFF
.	TRBJ2-1	TRBV1	.	TGCACCAGCAGCCCTCGACCCCCGAGCTCCTACAATGAGCAGTTCTTC	CTSSPRPPSSYNEQFF
.	TRBJ2-4	TRBV29-1	TRBD1	TGCAGCGTTGGGGGACAGGGGGCGAAAAACATTCAGTACTTC	CSVGGQGAKNIQYF
.	TRBJ1-2	TRBV6-5	TRBD1	TGTGCCAGCAGTTACGGACAGGGGTTTGGCTACACCTTC	CASSYGQGFGYTF
.	TRBJ2-3	TRBV4-1	.	TGCGCCAGCAGCCAAGAGAAGTCTTACACAGATACGCAGTATTTT	CASSQEKSYTDTQYF
.	TRBJ1-2	TRBV28	.	TGTGCCAGCAGTTTCGGGGGGAGCTATGGCTACACCTTC	CASSFGGSYGYTF
.	TRBJ2-7	TRBV27	.	TGTGCCAGCTCCTACGAGCAGTACTTC	CASSYEQYF
.	TRBJ2-1	TRBV25-1	.	TGTGCCAGCAGTGAATACCCCACCGCAGCGGGTGCCATCTTC	CASSEYPTAAGAIF
.	TRBJ1-3	TRBV10-3	.	TGTGCCATCAAGGGGGGTAACTCTGGAAACACCATATATTTT	CAIKGGNSGNTIYF
.	TRBJ2-3	TRBV29-1	TRBD2	TGCAGCGTTCGGACTAGCGCAGATACGCAGTATTTT	CSVRTSADTQYF
few	TRBJ1-4	TRBV30	.	TGTGCCTGGAGTGGCCCGGGCTCAGGATTCAATGAAAAACTGTTTTTT	CAWSGPGSGFNEKLFF
.	TRBJ2-3	TRBV10-3	.	TGTGCCATCAGTGAGTCGGCAGAAGGTACGCAGTATTTT	CAISESAEGTQYF
.	TRBJ1-1	TRBV6-4	.	TGTGCCAGCAGTGACTCGATATTAACGCCCGAAGCTTTCTTT	CASSDSILTPEAFF
.	TRBJ2-5	TRBV30	.	TGTGCCTGGAGTCCCGGGACAGAGACCCAGTACTTC	CAWSPGTETQYF
.	TRBJ2-5	TRBV5-1	.	TGCGCCAGCAGCTTGGTCAGGGAGACCCAGTACTTC	CASSLVRETQYF
.	TRBJ2-7	TRBV4-1	TRBD2	TGCGCCAGCAGCCGAATACTAGCGGGAAACACCTACGAGCAGTACTTC	CASSRILAGNTYEQYF
few	TRBJ2-2	TRBV5-4	.	TGTGCCAGCAGCTTTTCTAGCGCGAACACCGGGGAGCTGTTTTTT	CASSFSSANTGELFF
.	TRBJ2-7	TRBV11-2	.	TGTGCCAGCAGCTTAGAAGGCAGGGACTACGAGCAGTACTTC	CASSLEGRDYEQYF
.	TRBJ1-2	TRBV19	TRBD1	TGTGCCAGTAGTCCCGGGGACAGGGGGCGCGGTGGCTACACCTTC	CASSPGDRGRGGYTF
.	TRBJ2-5	TRBV14	TRBD2	TGTGCCAGCAGCCAAGTGGGCGGGAGGGCCGCTCGGTACTTC	CASSQVGGRAARYF
.	TRBJ1-2	TRBV2	.	TGTGCCAGCAGTGTGGTTAGCTATGGCTACACCTTC	CASSVVSYGYTF
.	TRBJ2-4	TRBV4-1	TRBD1	TGCGCCAGCAGCCAAGAGGGACAGCCGGGGCACATTCAGTACTTC	CASSQEGQPGHIQYF
.	TRBJ2-7	TRBV6-1	.	TGTGCCAGCAGTGAATCAGGGCCCCGCTACGAGCAGTACTTC	CASSESGPRYEQYF
.	TRBJ2-1	TRBV5-4	TRBD1	TGTGCCAGCAGAGTGCCGGGACAGGCGTACAATGAGCAGTTCTTC	CASRVPGQAYNEQFF
.	TRBJ1-5	TRBV6-6	TRBD1	TGTGCCAGCAGAGGACCCAGGGGGCCCAATCAGCCCCAGCATTTT	CASRGPRGPNQPQHF
.	TRBJ1-1	TRBV6-5	.	TGTGCCAGCAGTCGGACAGAGCGGGGAGAAGCTTTCTTT	CASSRTERGEAFF
.	TRBJ1-1	TRBV18	.	TGTGCCAGCTCACCACCAAGAGTCCCAATGAACACTGAAGCTTTCTTT	CASSPPRVPMNTEAFF
.	TRBJ2-1	TRBV28	TRBD1	TGTGCCAGCAGATTTGGGGACAGCTCCTACAATGAGCAGTTCTTC	CASRFGDSSYNEQFF
once	TRBJ2-1	TRBV7-6	TRBD2	TGTGCCAGCAGCTCGCGGGGGGGTTCCTACAATGAGCAGTTCTTC	CASSSRGGSYNEQFF
.	TRBJ1-5	TRBV19	.	TGTGCCAGTAGTATTGGCAGGGTAGGCAATCAGCCCCAGCATTTT	CASSIGRVGNQPQHF
.	TRBJ1-2	TRBV2	.	TGTGCCAGCAGGGGACCGCGCTATGGCTACACCTTC	CASRGPRYGYTF
.	TRBJ2-7	TRBV15	TRBD1	TGTGCCACCAGGACACTAAAGGGGGCAGACTACGAGCAGTACTTC	CATRTLKGADYEQYF